The rows below give T cell receptor beta chains drawn from one sample of a study of Ad26.COV2.S vaccination and SARS-CoV-2 variants. Generated by immunoSEQ multiplex PCR, the TCRdb table keeps only in-frame clones and is missing some. This sample has some 190,000 clones, with around nine tenths found just once. This material consisted of peripheral blood, taken after recovery from COVID-19. Source of these receptors: a human donor who had recovered from COVID-19. The conserved cysteine and the conserved F or W are not part of the CDR3 here. The D gene is left open where the match is weak.

cdr3_length,j_call,v_call,d_call,cdr3_aa
12,TRBJ2-1,TRBV6-5,TRBD2,ASSLAGVLNEQF
11,TRBJ2-1,TRBV10-3,TRBD1,AIRGQGQDEQF
12,TRBJ2-2,TRBV7-3,-,ASSLEATTGELF
12,TRBJ1-2,TRBV19,TRBD1,ASSAWDREYGYT
12,TRBJ2-1,TRBV5-4,-,ASSPGGSYNEQF
9,TRBJ2-7,TRBV2,-,ASSLDRGGI
10,TRBJ1-2,TRBV3-1/TRBV3-2,-,ASRSWGDGYT
10,TRBJ2-5,TRBV6-2/TRBV6-3,-,ASRRGFETQY
13,TRBJ2-2,TRBV3-1/TRBV3-2,-,ASSQALAFPGELF
12,TRBJ2-7,TRBV7-8,-,ASSLGLVPGEQY
9,TRBJ2-3,TRBV25-1,-,ASSEADTQY